This section outlines one TCR beta chain sequence together with its context. Its target antigen remains unknown. Qualities for individual bases were not recorded, and no much larger clone is one base off. Participants in the prospective study were enrolled through a virtual design, were aged roughly 18 to 100 years, and lived in about 25 United States geographic areas. Cohort assignment in the prospective study relied on participant-reported clinical history from a screening survey and a study questionnaire. Exposed participants were defined as having been in contact with someone with a PCR-confirmed or clinician-diagnosed COVID-19 case within 2 weeks of study entry. In the prospective study, mobile phlebotomists collected whole blood, serum and a nasopharyngeal or oropharyngeal swab from each participant. Prospective study participants could optionally give additional blood draws and questionnaires over an approximately two-month period. Before DNA extraction, blood samples from the prospective study were shipped at room temperature or frozen.

Compared with germline, V lacks 7 bases and J lacks 3 bases; bases without a gene match: 5. CDR1 and CDR2 are read off the germline V gene (reference sequence) as LNHNV and YYDKDF. Measured from the cysteine to the phenylalanine, the CDR3 is 16 residues long. Just CDR3 DNA is preserved here, 48 bases in frame from base 1. This record belongs to a study of blood T cell repertoires in COVID-19 (dated by TCRdb to 2020 to 2022). In the study overall: Collaborator samples came from the United States, Italy and Spain and covered acute and convalescent phases of COVID-19. The prospective study material was composed of cDNA or gDNA derived from T cells, B-cell-depleted T cells, or PBMCs. Subjects who had been exposed to COVID-19, were actively infected with it, or had recovered from it provided the deeply sampled blood TCRbeta repertoires that made up the dataset. A freely available public database, intended as a resource for researchers studying the immune response to SARS-CoV-2, is where the repertoires were released. Samples were obtained from the ongoing ImmuneRACE study (first 160 participants) and from 1,254 subjects provided by 6 global collaborators. Nearly every sample came with metadata listing a de-identified subject ID, COVID-19 status, age in years and sex. Where available, HLA class I and class II types were obtained from metadata supplied by the sample provider rather than from assay-based typing.

TCRbeta CDR3 regions were amplified from genomic DNA using the immunoSEQ Assay, a bias-controlled multiplex PCR. Concerning the study's data processing: Nucleated cell counts per sample were estimated from amplification of reference gene primers within the assay. To quantify the absolute abundance of each unique TCRbeta CDR3 rearrangement, sequence reads were collapsed and filtered. Productive Simpson clonality was computed per sample as the square root of Simpson's diversity index over productive rearrangements. Imported from immuneACCESS, the table was reduced by TCRdb to in-frame sequences with V and J called. These copies leave out some clones; in studies compared against another copy, an unresolved V gene accounts for under half, and the cause of the remainder is not known. For V, J and clone size, that table is used; D and trimming come from the DNA. For this sample there are roughly 190,000 clones; around 84% appear just once. The top ten clonotypes cover 3.2% of the sample.

Broad study findings and their caveats: Clinical and demographic metadata were provided uncurated, with the amount varying by source and participant.

The sequence is built from TRBV15 and TRBJ2-1, with 14 central nucleotides matching TRBD2. This TCR came from a woman in her twenties or thirties who had been exposed to COVID-19. The sequenced material came from PBMCs or T cells enriched from blood (not recorded which). DNA sequence: TGTGCCACCACGACTAGCGGGGGGGCTCTCTACAATGAGCAGTTCTTC. It codes for CATTTSGGALYNEQFF.